Sequencing of this T cell receptor beta chain was carried out in a study of cytomegalovirus exposure and HLA in healthy donors. Germline V CDR1 and CDR2: MNHNS, SASEGT. V dropped 2 bases and J dropped 9 bases, with 20 bases sitting between them. This CDR3 is built from 15 residues. Study-level findings and limits: Reportedly, cytomegalovirus status was diagnosed with high sensitivity and specificity. Later on, analysis showed that most CMV-associated TCR beta chains appeared to be HLA-restricted. An observed cluster of highly shared sequence variants was recorded as a likely sequencing artifact.

Points on this clone: Its target is unknown.

Both 60 Vbeta primers and 13 Jbeta primers went into the PCR. Clones were sequenced by immunoSEQ multiplex PCR, and TCRdb holds only the in-frame ones, with some missing. The table records 150,000 to 200,000 clones, more than 80% of them present only once. This sequence joins TRBV6-1 and TRBJ2-7; a possible D gene is TRBD2 (5 bases). The sample consisted of PBMCs. This TCR derives from a boy younger than 18 in good health and CMV-seronegative. The DNA of the CDR3 is TGTGCCAGCAGTGAAAAGAGGGCAAGGTACGAAGGGCAGTACTTC. Translating it yields CASSEKRARYEGQYF.